Sequencing of this T cell receptor (beta chain) was carried out in a study of graft-versus-host responses after intestinal transplantation. As for the study in general: Anti-thymocyte globulin induction preceded about 3 years of tacrolimus and steroid maintenance in all recipients. Study results and limitations: Early HvG declines after transplant were associated with peak circulating GvH clone levels. Individuals who had graft-donor T cell macrochimerism had allografts that showed high graft-versus-host to host-versus-graft clonal ratios. Marrow from the recipient contained GvH clones, some of which had appeared first in ileum or blood.

The CDR3 is made up of 12 amino acids. Trimming took off 3 bases at V and 8 bases at J, with 11 bases between the two ends. Germline assignment: CDR1 SQVTM and CDR2 ANQGSEA. TCRdb's copy holds only in-frame clones and misses some; the assay was immunoSEQ multiplex PCR. The table has 85,000 to 90,000 clones, roughly 90% seen once. As concerns this clone: Its antigen is not identified.

This sequence joins TRBV29-1 and TRBJ2-1, with a weak D call TRBD2 (5 bases). This receptor was identified in a human donor who received an intestinal transplant. The sequences come from unstimulated CD4+ T cells sorted from spleen or lymph node cells, collected before intestinal transplant. The CDR3 reads CSVDRTPYEQFF. For the CDR3, the DNA is TGCAGCGTTGATAGGACTCCGTATGAGCAGTTCTTC.